The 18 T cell receptor beta chains listed next were all sequenced from one sample in a study of shared T cell receptors in the human thymus. Generated by immunoSEQ multiplex PCR, the TCRdb table keeps only in-frame clones and is missing some. The sample has 700,000 to 750,000 clones; around 85% are singletons. The same data also went into a second study, on human thymus T cells.

Sequencing used thymocytes. Every receptor here comes from a girl under three years old with a congenital heart defect.

V and J are TRBV4-1 and TRBJ1-2, with 7 bases identical to TRBD1. Germline lookup yields CDR1 MGHRA and CDR2 YSYEKL. The CDR3 is made up of 17 amino acids. The trim removed 4 bases at V and 4 bases at J, leaving 15 bases unmatched. In nucleotides, the CDR3 is TGCGCCAGCAGCCCGACGGGACAGCCGGAGGTCCTCTATGGCTACACCTTC. Amino acid sequence: CASSPTGQPEVLYGYTF.

The chain couples TRBV10-1 to TRBJ1-3; possible D gene TRBD1, 6 bases. The CDR3 totals 15 residues. Trimming pared 3 bases from V and 0 bases from J, leaving 9 bases between. Germline-derived CDR1 and CDR2 are WNHNN and SYGVQD (reference sequence). The CDR3 region has the DNA TGCGCCAGCAGTGATGGACAGAGCTCTGGAAACACCATATATTTT. It yields the protein CASSDGQSSGNTIYF.

This chain uses TRBV19 with TRBJ2-7; TRBD2 aligns across 7 bases. CDR1 is LNHDA and CDR2 is SQIVND in the germline V gene (reference sequence). The CDR3 covers 18 residues. The J segment lost 2 bases and the V segment lost 5 bases, leaving 18 bases of the junction unmatched. The CDR3 DNA is TGTGCCAGTAGTCTGGTTGGGGCGGTAGCGGGTCTTACCTACGAGCAGTACTTC. The encoded protein is CASSLVGAVAGLTYEQYF.

The chain has TRBV27 and TRBJ1-4, with TRBD1 identical over 9 bases. CDR1 is MNHEY and CDR2 is SMNVEV in the germline V gene (reference sequence). The junction had 14 bases not matched to a gene; V was cut back by 5 bases and J by 7 bases. This CDR3 spans 17 amino acids. CDR3 coding DNA: TGTGCCAGCAGTCCACCAAAGGAACAGGGGGCCGGTGAAAAACTGTTTTTT. It translates to CASSPPKEQGAGEKLFF.

The CDR3 nucleotides read TGTGCCAGCAGTTTACGACATACCCCTCCCTATGGCTACACCTTC. Encoded protein: CASSLRHTPPYGYTF. The chain couples TRBV27 to TRBJ1-2; D not resolved. Per the germline V gene, CDR1 is MNHEY and CDR2 is SMNVEV (reference sequence). The CDR3 is 15 residues long. V lost 2 bases and J lost 4, with 14 bases in between.

The chain couples TRBV5-1 to TRBJ2-7, with TRBD1 identical over 7 bases. CDR1 and CDR2 from the germline V gene are SGHRS and YFSETQ. J was trimmed by 4 bases and V by 4 bases; bases with no gene match: 8. This CDR3 comprises 14 residues. CDR3: CASSGTVSTYEQYF. The DNA of the CDR3 is TGCGCCAGCAGCGGGACAGTTAGTACTTACGAGCAGTACTTC.

The chain links TRBV6-5 to TRBJ1-1; TRBD1 might be the D (5 bases). CDR1 and CDR2 from the germline V gene are MNHEY and SVGAGI. This CDR3 region has 15 residues. The V end was cut by 5 bases, the J end by 11 bases, with 24 bases between. The chain's CDR3 is CASSASTDNLRHAFF. CDR3 nucleotides: TGTGCCAGCAGTGCAAGTACGGACAACCTTCGGCATGCTTTCTTT.

The chain carries TRBV5-6 and TRBJ1-2, with a tentative D call TRBD1 (6 bases). V was cut by 3 bases and J by 4 bases, with 25 bases left in between. Germline V gene lookup returns CDR1 SGHDT and CDR2 YYEEEE. This CDR3 has 18 amino acids. The CDR3 DNA is TGTGCCAGCAGCTGGGAAACGAGGCGGGGGCAGGGAGTCTATGGCTACACCTTC. The encoded protein is CASSWETRRGQGVYGYTF.

This chain joins TRBV5-6 and TRBJ2-1; no firm D call. The CDR3 has 16 amino acids. Per germline, CDR1 SGHDT and CDR2 YYEEEE. The V and J ends lost 4 bases and 1 base respectively, with 15 bases between them. CDR3 DNA sequence: TGTGCCAGCAGCCCCGTTTGGGCCTCTTCCTACAATGAGCAGTTCTTC. Protein product: CASSPVWASSYNEQFF.

The chain joins TRBV6-5 to TRBJ2-5; perhaps TRBD2 as D (5 bases). V lost 3 bases, J lost 11 bases, and 10 bases lay in between. The CDR3 loop spans 11 amino acids. Germline V CDR1 and CDR2: MNHEY, SVGAGI. The CDR3 spells CASSYVEEQYF. CDR3 in DNA: TGTGCCAGCAGTTATGTGGAGGAGCAGTACTTC.

The V call is TRBV7-9, the J call TRBJ1-1, with D possibly matching TRBD1 (5 bases). The germline gives CDR1 SEHNR, CDR2 FQNEAQ (reference sequence). Trimming shortened V by 3 bases and J by 3 bases, and 20 bases separated the two germline ends. The CDR3 spans 17 residues. In DNA form, the CDR3 reads TGTGCCAGCAGCTTCTACCCATTCCAGGGAAGGGACACTGAAGCTTTCTTT. Translating it yields CASSFYPFQGRDTEAFF.

This clone has only one observation. This chain uses TRBV14 with TRBJ1-2, with a tentative D call TRBD1 (6 bases). The CDR3 runs to 13 residues. V dropped 8 bases and J dropped 7 bases, with 17 bases sitting between them. CDR1 is SGHDN, CDR2 FVKESK, per germline. The CDR3 nucleotides are TGTGCCAGCGCCTCTACAGGGCTTGGTGGCTACACCTTC. Its protein is CASASTGLGGYTF.

The V gene is TRBV6-6, the J gene TRBJ1-1; D perhaps matches TRBD1 (5 bases). Per germline, CDR1 MNHNY and CDR2 SVGAGI (reference sequence). The ends were cut back, 1 base at V and 2 bases at J, with 11 bases in the middle. CDR3 length equals 15 residues. As DNA, the CDR3 is TGTGCCAGCAGTTACTTGGGGGGTACAAACACTGAAGCTTTCTTT. Translated, it gives CASSYLGGTNTEAFF.

The genes are TRBV7-2 and TRBJ2-1; 8 positions agree with TRBD2. From germline, CDR1 is SGHTA and CDR2 FQGNSA. With 0 bases clipped from V and 4 bases from J, the junction kept 2 bases outside the gene matches. The CDR3 length is 15 residues. CDR3 in DNA: TGTGCCAGCAGCTTAGCCGGGACTAGATACAATGAGCAGTTCTTC. It is translated as CASSLAGTRYNEQFF.

J is TRBJ1-1 and V is TRBV7-3, with D possibly being TRBD1 (5 bases). CDR1 SGHTA and CDR2 FQGTGA come from the germline V gene. Trimming left V 5 bases short and J 6 bases short, with 13 bases between. There are 13 residues in the CDR3. CDR3 in DNA: TGTGCCAGCAGCGAATCGGGGGGTTCTGAAGCTTTCTTT. This encodes CASSESGGSEAFF.

The rearrangement uses TRBV15 and TRBJ2-1; D not resolved. The V gene's germline CDR1 is LNHNV and CDR2 YYDKDF (reference sequence). CDR3 size: 17 residues. V was trimmed by 2 bases and J by 4 bases, leaving 18 bases between them. The CDR3 nucleotides are TGTGCCACCAGCAGACCCCTAATGCTAGAGAGGTACAATGAGCAGTTCTTC. Its translation: CATSRPLMLERYNEQFF.

This clone was seen more than once but under ten times. The chain is built from TRBV12-5 and TRBJ1-4, with TRBD1 matching over 10 bases. The length of the CDR3 is 16 residues. CDR1 and CDR2 (germline): LGHNT, FRNRAP. J lost 3 bases, V lost 6 bases, and 7 bases had no gene match. The CDR3: CASGGQGGRSNEKLFF. CDR3 sequence (DNA): TGTGCTAGTGGAGGACAGGGGGGTCGGTCTAATGAAAAACTGTTTTTT.

The chain links TRBV6-1 to TRBJ1-3, with D possibly being TRBD1 (5 bases). Germline-derived CDR1 and CDR2 are MNHNS and SASEGT. The CDR3 consists of 15 residues. The V end was cut by 3 bases, the J end by 0 bases, with 9 bases between. CDR3 bases: TGTGCCAGCAGTGACCCCAGGGACTCTGGAAACACCATATATTTT. Its protein is CASSDPRDSGNTIYF.